The 18 T cell receptor beta chains in this list originate from one sample, sequenced in a study of blood T cell repertoires in COVID-19. This table comes from immunoSEQ multiplex PCR, and its TCRdb copy is limited to in-frame clones, with some not included. The table lists 300,000 to 400,000 clones, around 87% of them singletons. The sequenced sample consisted of peripheral blood. Every receptor here comes from a woman aged 50 to 60 who had recovered from COVID-19.

V gene TRBV28 combines with J gene TRBJ1-4; D gene unclear. Trimming left V 3 bases short and J 0 bases short, with 5 bases between. The CDR3 covers 14 residues. Germline-derived CDR1 and CDR2 are MDHEN and SYDVKM. For the CDR3, the DNA is TGTGCCAGCAGTTTGTGGCCAACTAATGAAAAACTGTTTTTT. This gives the protein CASSLWPTNEKLFF.

This rearrangement joins TRBV19 to TRBJ1-2; D is possibly TRBD1 (5 bases). V lost 3 bases, J lost 8 bases, and 22 bases lay in between. This CDR3 spans 16 amino acids. Germline V gene lookup returns CDR1 LNHDA and CDR2 SQIVND (reference sequence). The CDR3 bases are TGTGCCAGTAGTATTTCCGGAGGGGCGCGCTCAAGCGGCTACACCTTC. This gives the protein CASSISGGARSSGYTF.

This clone came up once. V and J are TRBV19 and TRBJ1-5; 11 bases agree with TRBD1. Germline V gene lookup returns CDR1 LNHDA and CDR2 SQIVND (reference sequence). The V gene end was trimmed by 6 bases and the J gene end by 2 bases; junction bases not matched to a gene: 9. The CDR3 spans 17 residues. CDR3: CASSWTGGLDGNQPQHF. The CDR3 DNA reads TGTGCCAGTAGCTGGACAGGGGGCTTGGATGGCAATCAGCCCCAGCATTTT.

Only a few counts were recorded for this clone. The gene calls are TRBV3-1 (or the pseudogene TRBV3-2) and TRBJ2-7; D gene ambiguous. V was pared by 3 bases and J by 4 bases, with 13 bases between. Germline-derived CDR1 and CDR2 are LGHDT and YNNKEL (reference sequence). The CDR3 runs 14 residues. CDR3 nucleotides: TGTGCCAGCAGCCAGGGTCACAGTTTATACGAGCAGTACTTC. It encodes CASSQGHSLYEQYF.

This clone has a single count. This sample also contains other DNA sequences that code for the same CDR3. V is TRBV18 and J is TRBJ1-2; 7 bases are a match to TRBD1. V lost 3 bases, J lost 5 bases, and 3 bases stayed unmatched. Germline CDR1 KGHSH, CDR2 LQKENI. The CDR3 consists of 13 residues. This CDR3 reads CASSPGTDYGYTF. As DNA, the CDR3 is TGTGCCAGCTCACCCGGGACAGATTATGGCTACACCTTC.

This chain joins TRBV10-3 and TRBJ1-4; 8 bases agree with TRBD1. The CDR3 contains 14 residues. Trimming at V came to 5 bases and at J to 5 bases, leaving 4 bases not matched to a gene. The V gene's germline CDR1 is ENHRY and CDR2 SYGVKD. The DNA for the CDR3 is TGTGCCATCAGTCAGGGGACAGGCAATGAAAAACTGTTTTTT. It specifies CAISQGTGNEKLFF.

This chain links TRBV6-4 with TRBJ1-5, with 7 bases lining up with TRBD1. With V trimmed by 9 bases and J by 0 bases, 11 bases remained unmatched. The CDR3 extends over 16 amino acids. Germline V gene sequence: CDR1 MRHNA, CDR2 SNTAGT. CDR3 in DNA: TGTGCCAGTAACTGGGACAGCTGGAATAGCAATCAGCCCCAGCATTTT. Translation gives CASNWDSWNSNQPQHF.

This rearrangement joins TRBV6-2 or TRBV6-3 to TRBJ2-5, with 8 bases identical to TRBD2. Trimming took 2 bases from V and 1 from J; bases not matched to a gene: 15. CDR1 is MNHEY, CDR2 SVGEGT, per germline. CDR3 length equals 19 residues. CDR3 in DNA: TGTGCCAGCAGTTACGATACCCCCATGGCGGGGGGACCCCAAGAGACCCAGTACTTC. It specifies CASSYDTPMAGGPQETQYF.

The rearrangement uses TRBV2 and TRBJ2-3, with D perhaps TRBD1 (6 bases). Germline V gene sequence: CDR1 SNHLY, CDR2 FYNNEI. V gave up 8 bases and J gave up 3 bases, with 12 bases separating them. This CDR3 has 13 amino acids. The DNA of the CDR3 is TGTGCCAGCTCCGAAACAGGGACAGATACGCAGTATTTT. It specifies CASSETGTDTQYF.

Note on this clone: This CDR3 is also generated by other DNA sequences in the sample. This chain joins TRBV28 and TRBJ1-2, with D unresolved. V was cut by 3 bases and J by 2 bases, with 4 bases left in between. The CDR3 covers 12 residues. CDR1 is MDHEN and CDR2 is SYDVKM in the germline V gene. CDR3 amino acids: CASSFYNYGYTF. CDR3 DNA: TGTGCCAGCAGTTTCTACAACTATGGCTACACCTTC.

The table lists this clone with a few counts. V gene TRBV7-9 combines with J gene TRBJ1-2; D not resolved. CDR1 SEHNR and CDR2 FQNEAQ come from the germline V gene (reference sequence). The CDR3 has 15 amino acids. Trimming took off 1 base at V and 2 bases at J, with 11 bases between the two ends. CDR3 coding DNA: TGTGCCAGCAGCTTAGTAGGTGAGGAGAACTATGGCTACACCTTC. Its protein is CASSLVGEENYGYTF.

The CDR3 nucleotides read TGTGCCAGTAGTAAACGGCTAGCGGGGGGCGGGCAAGAGACCCAGTACTTC. This encodes CASSKRLAGGGQETQYF. V usage is TRBV19 and J usage is TRBJ2-5, with TRBD2 matching over 11 bases. J gave up 2 bases and V 4 bases, and 9 bases lay outside the gene matches. The CDR3 contains 17 residues. CDR1 and CDR2 from the germline V gene are LNHDA and SQIVND (reference sequence).

Notes on this clone: Relative to the germline gene, one junction end is altered; a read error may explain this. The chain has TRBV7-2 and TRBJ1-2; TRBD1 might be the D (5 bases). Germline-derived CDR1 and CDR2 are SGHTA and FQGNSA. CDR3 size: 10 residues. The CDR3 nucleotides read TGTGCCAGCAGCCTACTACAGGCCTCCTTC. It codes for CASSLLQASF.

The CDR3, as DNA: TGTGCCAGCAGCAACAGGGGGGCAGGAGGTCAGCCCCAGCATTTT. Amino acids: CASSNRGAGGQPQHF. The J gene is TRBJ1-5, the V gene TRBV6-2 or TRBV6-3; TRBD1 matches at 8 bases. The CDR3 is made up of 15 amino acids. V gave up 6 bases and J gave up 6 bases; unmatched junction bases: 10. CDR1 is MNHEY and CDR2 is SVGEGT in the germline V gene.

This clone was counted a single time. The chain carries TRBV29-1 and TRBJ2-7; D is perhaps TRBD1 (6 bases). CDR3 length: 12 amino acids. The germline V and J ends were trimmed by 2 bases and 4 bases, with 9 bases remaining between them. Germline V gives CDR1 SQVTM, CDR2 ANQGSEA. In nucleotides, the CDR3 is TGCAGCGTTGAAAACCAGGGGTACGAGCAGTACTTC. Translating it yields CSVENQGYEQYF.

The chain has TRBV18 and TRBJ1-2, with 7 bases that match TRBD1. The CDR3 totals 16 residues. CDR1 is KGHSH and CDR2 is LQKENI in the germline V gene. V lost 2 bases to trimming and J lost 0 bases; unmatched junction nucleotides: 6. The CDR3 nucleotides are TGTGCCAGCTCACCAAGTCGACAGGGAGCTAACTATGGCTACACCTTC. The encoded protein is CASSPSRQGANYGYTF.

The rearrangement joins TRBV7-3 to TRBJ2-6; D is uncertain. Trimming took 4 bases from V and 0 from J, leaving 4 bases between them. The V gene's germline CDR1 is SGHTA and CDR2 FQGTGA. The CDR3 runs 14 residues. CDR3 nucleotide sequence: TGTGCCAGCAGCTCCCTCTCTGGGGCCAACGTCCTGACTTTC. As protein: CASSSLSGANVLTF.

This chain connects TRBV6-2 or TRBV6-3 to TRBJ1-1; D may be TRBD1 (6 bases). Germline loops: CDR1 MNHEY, CDR2 SVGEGT. This CDR3 region has 16 residues. The germline V and J ends were trimmed by 2 bases and 0 bases, with 13 bases remaining between them. CDR3 nucleotides: TGTGCCAGCAGTTACCCGTCGGGGGGCCTGAACACTGAAGCTTTCTTT. Amino acids: CASSYPSGGLNTEAFF.